These T cell receptor beta chains were read from a single sample in a study of blood T cell repertoires in COVID-19. Method: immunoSEQ multiplex PCR; TCRdb's copy keeps in-frame clones and lacks some. Of 120,000 to 150,000 clones in the sample, around 83% are singletons; the top ten hold 2% to 3%. The sample was peripheral blood. Receptor source: a human donor with acute or convalescent COVID-19. The donor label of this sample is uncertain. Each CDR3 is given with its conserved first and last residue. The D gene is left open where the match is weak. Rows give clone size only sometimes, using once, few, many, or a class for an expanded clone.

>TRBV7-9|NA|TRBJ1-2|NA
CASSSLSPFYGYTF
TGTGCCAGCAGCTCTCTGAGCCCTTTCTATGGCTACACCTTC
>TRBV10-3|NA|TRBJ2-3|TRBD2
CAISVNLAAAPQYF
TGTGCCATCAGTGTAAACCTAGCGGCTGCCCCGCAGTATTTT
>TRBV24-1|once|TRBJ2-2|NA
CATSDSGQRSNTGELFF
TGTGCCACCAGTGACTCCGGACAGCGATCGAACACCGGGGAGCTGTTTTTT
>TRBV7-6|NA|TRBJ2-5|NA
CASSLGSQETQYF
TGTGCCAGCAGCTTAGGTAGCCAAGAGACCCAGTACTTC
>TRBV7-3|NA|TRBJ2-1|TRBD2
CASSHTGGPVNEQFF
TGTGCCAGCAGCCACACGGGGGGGCCGGTCAATGAGCAGTTCTTC
>TRBV7-6|NA|TRBJ1-4|NA
CASSYPEGGNEKLFF
TGTGCCAGCAGCTACCCCGAAGGGGGTAATGAAAAACTGTTTTTT
>TRBV4-2|NA|TRBJ2-2|TRBD1
CASRPRVQGASSGELFF
TGTGCCAGCCGCCCAAGGGTACAGGGGGCTTCCTCCGGGGAGCTGTTTTTT
>TRBV5-1|once|TRBJ2-2|TRBD1
CASSFTDRGRTGELFF
TGCGCCAGCAGCTTTACGGACAGGGGGCGGACCGGGGAGCTGTTTTTT
>TRBV19|NA|TRBJ2-3|TRBD2
CASSAGLAGLTDTQYF
TGTGCCAGTAGTGCTGGACTAGCGGGGCTCACAGATACGCAGTATTTT
>TRBV27|NA|TRBJ2-3|NA
CASSFLVSDTQYF
TGTGCCAGCAGTTTTTTAGTATCTGATACGCAGTATTTT
>TRBV19|NA|TRBJ2-4|TRBD1
CASTDGTGTGDIQYF
TGTGCCAGTACCGATGGGACCGGGACAGGGGACATTCAGTACTTC
>TRBV5-1|NA|TRBJ1-1|TRBD1
CASESGGSGDTEAFF
TGCGCCAGCGAGTCAGGGGGCTCCGGGGACACTGAAGCTTTCTTT
>TRBV4-3|few|TRBJ2-3|NA
CASSQEPGMTGLSQYF
TGCGCCAGCAGCCAAGAGCCCGGCATGACAGGTTTGTCGCAGTATTTT
>TRBV5-1|few|TRBJ1-2|TRBD1
CASSETGEEGYTF
TGCGCCAGCAGCGAAACAGGGGAGGAAGGCTACACCTTC
>TRBV2|few|TRBJ2-1|TRBD2
CASSEEGTSGLNEQFF
TGTGCCAGCAGTGAAGAGGGGACTAGCGGCCTCAATGAGCAGTTCTTC
>TRBV28|NA|TRBJ2-1|NA
CASSFLTEQFF
TGTGCCAGCAGCTTTCTGACAGAGCAGTTCTTC
>TRBV7-2|NA|TRBJ2-1|TRBD2
CASSLGALAGGDNEQFF
TGTGCCAGCAGCTTAGGAGCCCTAGCGGGAGGAGACAATGAGCAGTTCTTC
>TRBV19|once|TRBJ2-2|NA
CASSIKPQGRAGELFF
TGTGCCAGTAGTATCAAGCCCCAGGGGAGGGCCGGGGAGCTGTTTTTT
>TRBV6-5|NA|TRBJ2-3|TRBD2
CASGGTRSDTQYF
TGTGCCAGCGGAGGGACTAGGTCAGATACGCAGTATTTT
>TRBV24-1|NA|TRBJ2-1|TRBD2
CATSDLGTKNKEEQFF
TGTGCCACCAGTGATTTGGGGACTAAAAATAAGGAGGAGCAGTTCTTC
>TRBV6-1|NA|TRBJ1-1|NA
CASSERGALGAFF
TGTGCCAGCAGTGAAAGAGGCGCCCTTGGCGCTTTCTTT
>TRBV7-9|NA|TRBJ2-7|NA
CASSFDRTYEQYF
TGTGCCAGCAGCTTCGACAGAACCTACGAGCAGTACTTC
>TRBV6-6|NA|TRBJ1-4|NA
CASGPGYQEKLFF
TGTGCCAGCGGGCCAGGGTACCAAGAAAAACTGTTTTTT
>TRBV6-5|few|TRBJ1-1|TRBD1
CASSSGTALGAFF
TGTGCCAGCAGCTCCGGGACAGCCCTGGGAGCTTTCTTT
>TRBV5-1|few|TRBJ1-2|NA
CASSLDPGYYGYTF
TGCGCCAGCAGCTTGGATCCAGGGTACTATGGCTACACCTTC
>TRBV24-1|NA|TRBJ2-3|TRBD1
CATRDSSTDTQYF
TGTGCCACGAGGGACAGTAGCACAGATACGCAGTATTTT
>TRBV27|once|TRBJ1-5|NA
CASSLHQSNQPQHF
TGTGCCAGCAGTTTGCACCAGAGCAATCAGCCCCAGCATTTT
>TRBV20-1|NA|TRBJ2-1|TRBD2
CSASKVPSGGAWNEQFF
TGCAGTGCTAGTAAGGTTCCTAGCGGGGGGGCATGGAATGAGCAGTTCTTC
>TRBV7-2|NA|TRBJ2-7|TRBD2
CASLRTSGPYEQYF
TGTGCCAGCCTAAGGACTAGCGGCCCCTACGAGCAGTACTTC
>TRBV3-1/TRBV3-2|NA|TRBJ1-3|NA
CASSQVGRENTIYF
TGTGCCAGCAGCCAAGTGGGCAGGGAAAACACCATATATTTT
>TRBV2|NA|TRBJ2-2|TRBD1
CASSDIGTANTGELFF
TGTGCCAGCAGTGATATAGGGACAGCGAACACCGGGGAGCTGTTTTTT
>TRBV4-3|NA|TRBJ2-3|TRBD2
CASSPRASGGADTQYF
TGCGCCAGCAGTCCCCGGGCTAGCGGGGGGGCTGATACGCAGTATTTT
>TRBV12-3/TRBV12-4|NA|TRBJ2-1|NA
CASSSGSNNEQFF
TGTGCCAGCAGTTCCGGGTCTAACAATGAGCAGTTCTTC
>TRBV10-3|NA|TRBJ1-6|NA
CAQGMGPPLHF
TGTGCCCAGGGGATGGGTCCACCCCTCCACTTT
>TRBV11-2|NA|TRBJ1-5|NA
CASSIGGDDNQPQHF
TGTGCCAGCAGCATTGGCGGGGACGACAATCAGCCCCAGCATTTT